This TCR beta chain was captured in a study of breast tumors, draining lymph nodes, adjacent tissues. This clonotype occurred many times. Antigen: not known. This CDR3 is 14 amino acids long. Looked up from germline, CDR1 is LGHNA and CDR2 is YNFKEQ. V lost 8 bases and J lost 6, with 17 bases in between. Study outcomes and limitations: Most tumor T cells seemingly derive from lymph node, then expand in tumor. Luminal-like breast cancer showed significantly higher tumor–nontumor repertoire similarity than basal-like. Data only fit, rather than demonstrated, lymph node origin of most tumor T cells.

TCRdb reprocessed the multiplex PCR reads via MiXCR and lists one record per CDR3 protein. The sample carries 180,000 or so distinct CDR3 sequences, approximately 30% recorded once. Samples came from axillary lymph nodes draining the breast cancer. The origin of this receptor is a female donor with breast cancer. Some clones in this sample may be carry-over from other donors' samples. The rearrangement uses TRBV4-2 and TRBJ1-3, with D perhaps matching TRBD1 (6 bases). The sequenced sample consisted of axillary lymph node tissue. DNA of the CDR3: TGTGCCAGCCAGGGGAGAGATCTTTCAAACACCATATATTTT. Protein: CASQGRDLSNTIYF.